This T cell receptor (beta chain) was profiled in a study of blood T cell repertoires in COVID-19 (dated by TCRdb to 2020 to 2022). Looking at the study overall: Collaborator samples came from the United States, Italy and Spain and covered acute and convalescent phases of COVID-19. The prospective study material was composed of cDNA or gDNA derived from T cells, B-cell-depleted T cells, or PBMCs. The dataset comprised deeply sampled blood TCRbeta repertoires from subjects exposed to, actively infected with, or recovered from COVID-19. A freely available public database, intended as a resource for researchers studying the immune response to SARS-CoV-2, is where the repertoires were released. The samples were drawn from two sources: the first 160 participants of the ongoing ImmuneRACE study, and 1,000 to 1,500 subjects contributed by 6 global collaborators. Nearly every sample came with metadata listing a de-identified subject ID, COVID-19 status, age in years and sex. HLA class I and class II types, where available, came from metadata supplied by the sample provider rather than from assay-based typing. Results the study describes overall, beyond this receptor: Clinical and demographic metadata were provided uncurated, with the amount varying by source and participant.

To note about this clone: This clone's antigen is unknown. No quality values exist for individual bases; no much larger clone is one base distant.

Whole blood was collected in K2EDTA tubes by collaborating institutions according to the institutions' own protocols. For TCRbeta analysis, collaborator samples were shipped as frozen whole blood, as isolated PBMCs, or as DNA extracted from either sample type. TCRbeta CDR3 regions were amplified from genomic DNA using the immunoSEQ Assay, a bias-controlled multiplex PCR. The paper's data handling went like this. Nucleated cell counts per sample were estimated from amplification of reference gene primers within the assay. Sequence reads were collapsed and filtered to measure the absolute abundance of every unique TCRbeta CDR3 rearrangement. For each sample, productive Simpson clonality was calculated as the square root of Simpson's diversity index over productive rearrangements. The table comes from immuneACCESS by way of TCRdb, which keeps in-frame sequences with V and J called. Part of the clones is missing from these tables; in studies checked, under half for an unresolved V gene and the rest for unknown reasons. D and trimming were read from the DNA, whereas the V and J calls and clone size are those reported in that table. The sample table shows just over 150,000 clones, and under 90% are seen once. 0.5% to 0.65% of the sample is in the top ten clones.

Sequencing input: peripheral blood. The sequence was collected from a man between 60 and 70 years old with acute or convalescent COVID-19.

Here is the DNA: TGTGCCAGCGGGGAGCTAAGCCGGCAGTTCTTC. Translated, it gives CASGELSRQFF. The rearrangement joined TRBV2 to TRBJ2-1; the D gene is perhaps TRBD2, on 5 matching bases. V is shortened by 8 bases, J by 12 bases, and the region joining them spans 14 bases. As encoded in the germline V gene, CDR1 is SNHLY while CDR2 is FYNNEI. The CDR3, from cysteine to phenylalanine, totals 11 residues. Kept here is only the CDR3 DNA, which spans 33 bases and is read in frame from base 1.